This T cell receptor (beta chain) is from a study of cytomegalovirus exposure and HLA in healthy donors. This CDR3 is built from 14 residues. V lost 3 bases and J lost 1, with 9 bases in between. Germline V gene data show CDR1 as SNHLY and CDR2 as FYNNEI. Study-wide points: Cytomegalovirus association was assigned to approximately 180 TCR beta chains.

Primers included in the PCR were 60 Vbeta and 13 Jbeta primers. TCRdb's table, derived via immunoSEQ multiplex PCR, lists solely in-frame clones and lacks some. The data show 160,000 or so clones, with about 80% seen just once and around 6.6% held by the top ten. Points on this clone: Its cognate antigen is unknown.

V usage is TRBV2 and J usage is TRBJ1-1; D is uncertain. Specimen: PBMCs. The receptor was derived from a woman in her 50s in good health and CMV-seropositive. The CDR3 coding sequence is TGTGCCAGCAGTGACAGGATCGGGAACACTGAAGCTTTCTTT. Residues: CASSDRIGNTEAFF.